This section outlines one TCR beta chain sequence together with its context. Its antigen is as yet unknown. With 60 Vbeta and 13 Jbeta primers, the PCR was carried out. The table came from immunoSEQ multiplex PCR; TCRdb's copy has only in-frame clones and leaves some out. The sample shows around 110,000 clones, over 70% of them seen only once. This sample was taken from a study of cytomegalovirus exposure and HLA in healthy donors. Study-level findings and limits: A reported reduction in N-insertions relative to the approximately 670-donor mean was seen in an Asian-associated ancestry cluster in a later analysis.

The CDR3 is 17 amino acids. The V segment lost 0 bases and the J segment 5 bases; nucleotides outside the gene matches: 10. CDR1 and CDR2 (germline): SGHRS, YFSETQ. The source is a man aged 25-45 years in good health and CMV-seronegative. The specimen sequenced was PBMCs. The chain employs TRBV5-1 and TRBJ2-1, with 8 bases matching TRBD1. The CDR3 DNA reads TGCGCCAGCAGCTTGGGCGGACAGGGAATAAACCACAATGAGCAGTTCTTC. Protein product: CASSLGGQGINHNEQFF.